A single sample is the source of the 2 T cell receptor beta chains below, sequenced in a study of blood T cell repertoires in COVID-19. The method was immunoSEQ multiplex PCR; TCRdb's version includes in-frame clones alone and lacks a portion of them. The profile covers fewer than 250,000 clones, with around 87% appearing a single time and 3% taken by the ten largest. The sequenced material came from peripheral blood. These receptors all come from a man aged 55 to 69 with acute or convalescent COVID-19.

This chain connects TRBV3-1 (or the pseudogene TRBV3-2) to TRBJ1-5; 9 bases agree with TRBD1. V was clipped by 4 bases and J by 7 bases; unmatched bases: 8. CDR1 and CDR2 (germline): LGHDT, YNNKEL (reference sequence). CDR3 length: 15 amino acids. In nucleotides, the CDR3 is TGTGCCAGCAGCCTAGGGACAGGGCTCGGGCAGCCCCAGCATTTT. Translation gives CASSLGTGLGQPQHF.

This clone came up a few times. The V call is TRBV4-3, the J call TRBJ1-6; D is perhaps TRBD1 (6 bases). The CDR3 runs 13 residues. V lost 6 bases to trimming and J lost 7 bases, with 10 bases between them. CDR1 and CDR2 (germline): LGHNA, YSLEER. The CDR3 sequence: CASRPDRNSPLHF. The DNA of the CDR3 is TGCGCCAGCAGACCGGACAGAAATTCACCCCTCCACTTT.